This record looks at one TCR beta chain sequence and its context. The sample is drawn from a study of blood T cell repertoires in COVID-19. The CDR3 spans 14 residues. Germline CDR1 is SGHTA and CDR2 is FQGNSA. With V trimmed by 2 bases and J by 5 bases, 5 bases remained unmatched. The repertoire was sequenced with immunoSEQ multiplex PCR; TCRdb's copy has only in-frame clones and lacks some. Of nearly 400,000 clones detected, nearly 90% appear once; the ten largest clones hold 1.7%. This receptor was obtained from a woman aged 25 to 39 who had recovered from COVID-19. Sequencing input: PBMCs or T cells enriched from blood (not recorded which). V is TRBV7-2 and J is TRBJ1-1; 7 bases map to TRBD1. The CDR3 nucleotides read TGTGCCAGCAGCTTAAGACAGGGCGAAACTGAAGCTTTCTTT. This codes for CASSLRQGETEAFF.